Listed here are 3 T cell receptor beta chains from one sample, sequenced in a study of CD8+ T cells in alopecia areata. Noted treatment: oral pan-JAK inhibitor, 5-10 mg twice daily. cDNA reverse transcribed from extracted RNA served as the sequencing template. Generated by immunoSEQ multiplex PCR, the TCRdb table keeps only in-frame clones and is missing some. The table lists 150,000 or so clones, around 58% of them singletons. The sample consisted of CD4+ T cells sorted from blood, taken at approximately week 60, from a patient treated with tofacitinib. The receptor source for this set is a human donor with alopecia areata.

This clone showed up many times. This chain links TRBV4-2 with TRBJ1-5; 8 nucleotides match TRBD1. The V gene end was trimmed by 1 base and the J gene end by 2 bases; junction bases not matched to a gene: 10. This CDR3 has 18 residues. Germline CDR1 and CDR2: LGHNA and YNFKEQ. The CDR3 reads CASSQGEGPGQGNQPQHF. CDR3 DNA sequence: TGTGCCAGCAGCCAAGGTGAGGGACCGGGACAGGGCAATCAGCCCCAGCATTTT.

The chain couples TRBV30 to TRBJ1-5; 11 bases fit TRBD1. V gave up 3 bases and J gave up 6 bases; unmatched junction bases: 7. This CDR3 is 15 amino acids long. CDR1 and CDR2 (germline): GTSNPN, SVGIG (reference sequence). CDR3: CAWRPGQGGSQPQHF. The CDR3 DNA follows: TGTGCCTGGAGGCCGGGACAGGGGGGGTCTCAGCCCCAGCATTTT.

The genes are TRBV6-1 and TRBJ2-5; TRBD2 matches at 13 bases. J lost 2 bases, V lost 4 bases, and 4 bases had no gene match. CDR3 size: 16 residues. The germline V gene has CDR1 MNHNS and CDR2 SASEGT. The CDR3 region has the DNA TGTGCCAGCAGTGTCTGGACTAGCGGGGGACAAGAGACCCAGTACTTC. Translating it yields CASSVWTSGGQETQYF.